The 11 T cell receptor beta chains below all came from one sample that was sequenced in a study of blood T cell repertoires in COVID-19. Generated by immunoSEQ multiplex PCR, the TCRdb table keeps only in-frame clones and is missing some. The data contain fewer than 120,000 clones, about 70% of them singletons. The sequencing input was peripheral blood. These TCRs come from a woman in her fifties or sixties with acute or convalescent COVID-19.

This clone was counted a single time. Its ends do not fully match the called genes, so a read error is possible. The rearrangement uses TRBV28 and TRBJ1-2; D ambiguous. There are 13 residues in the CDR3. Per germline, CDR1 MDHEN and CDR2 SYDVKM. This CDR3 reads CASSLKSGRGWAF. The DNA of the CDR3 is TGTGCCAGCAGTTTAAAGAGCGGGAGAGGGTGGGCCTTC.

The CDR3 sequence: CASSEKAVNTEAFF. DNA of the CDR3: TGTGCCAGCAGCGAAAAGGCGGTGAACACTGAAGCTTTCTTT. The chain combines TRBV7-2 with TRBJ1-1; D gene unclear. Germline CDR1 and CDR2: SGHTA and FQGNSA. The V end lost 5 bases, the J end lost 0 bases, and 10 bases lay between the germline ends. The length of the CDR3 is 14 residues.

The chain couples TRBV28 to TRBJ1-6; TRBD1 might be the D (6 bases). The CDR3 runs 14 residues. V was trimmed by 8 bases and J by 14 bases, leaving 22 bases between them. In germline, CDR1 is MDHEN, CDR2 SYDVKM. The CDR3 DNA reads TGTGCCAGCCATCCGGGACAAAGTTTCCCGTCCCTCCACTTT. Translating gives CASHPGQSFPSLHF.

This chain links TRBV18 with TRBJ1-1, with a tentative D call TRBD1 (5 bases). The CDR3 is made up of 15 amino acids. The V and J ends lost 3 bases and 4 bases respectively, with 15 bases between them. CDR1 and CDR2 (germline): KGHSH, LQKENI. Here the CDR3 reads CASSPASQGGTEAFF. For the CDR3, the DNA is TGTGCCAGCTCACCGGCCTCCCAGGGCGGCACTGAAGCTTTCTTT.

The rearrangement uses TRBV25-1 and TRBJ2-7, with D perhaps TRBD1 (6 bases). V was pared by 4 bases and J by 3 bases, with 10 bases between. CDR3 length: 13 amino acids. Germline CDR1 and CDR2: MGHDK and SYGVNS. CDR3: CASSATGFYEQYF. In DNA form, the CDR3 reads TGTGCCAGCAGTGCGACAGGTTTCTACGAGCAGTACTTC.

This chain links TRBV29-1 with TRBJ1-1; 7 bases line up with TRBD1. Germline V gene lookup returns CDR1 SQVTM and CDR2 ANQGSEA. This CDR3 is built from 13 residues. V was pared by 7 bases and J by 0 bases, with 5 bases of the junction left unmatched. CDR3 in DNA: TGCAGCGCAACGGGACAGATGAACACTGAAGCTTTCTTT. This gives the protein CSATGQMNTEAFF.

The chain recombines TRBV5-6 with TRBJ2-3, with 10 bases aligning to TRBD1. Trimming removed 0 bases from V and 1 base from J; junction bases left unmatched: 8. The CDR3 has 18 amino acids. Per germline, CDR1 SGHDT and CDR2 YYEEEE. The CDR3 DNA is TGTGCCAGCAGCTTGGGGAGATGGGACAGGGGTGGCACAGATACGCAGTATTTT. Translating gives CASSLGRWDRGGTDTQYF.

The chain links TRBV5-4 to TRBJ2-2; 8 nucleotides agree with TRBD1. Germline V lookup: CDR1 SGHNT, CDR2 YYREEE (reference sequence). CDR3 length: 15 residues. With V trimmed by 3 bases and J by 2 bases, 3 bases remained unmatched. DNA of the CDR3: TGTGCCAGCAGCTCAACAGGGGGTAACACCGGGGAGCTGTTTTTT. Its protein is CASSSTGGNTGELFF.

The chain carries TRBV3-1 (or the pseudogene TRBV3-2) and TRBJ1-6; no definite D call. Trimming removed 3 bases from V and 7 bases from J, with 4 bases in between. Germline CDR1 and CDR2: LGHDT and YNNKEL (reference sequence). This CDR3 region has 12 residues. CDR3 amino acids: CASSHGNSPLHF. As DNA, the CDR3 is TGTGCCAGCAGCCACGGGAATTCACCCCTCCACTTT.

There are a few counts of this clone. The CDR3 loop reads CASSPSIGASGNTIYF. The CDR3 nucleotides are TGTGCCAGCTCACCTTCTATCGGAGCCTCTGGAAACACCATATATTTT. The V call is TRBV18, the J call TRBJ1-3; D not resolved. The CDR3 consists of 16 residues. V lost 3 bases and J 0 bases, leaving 12 bases between the germline ends. In germline, CDR1 is KGHSH, CDR2 LQKENI.

This clone was picked up a small number of times. V and J are TRBV14 and TRBJ1-4; no reliable D call. Looked up from germline, CDR1 is SGHDN and CDR2 is FVKESK. This CDR3 region has 16 residues. The V end was cut by 1 base, the J end by 4 bases, with 13 bases between. The CDR3 loop reads CASSQGLRSLNEKLFF. In DNA form, the CDR3 reads TGTGCCAGCAGCCAAGGACTAAGGTCCCTTAATGAAAAACTGTTTTTT.